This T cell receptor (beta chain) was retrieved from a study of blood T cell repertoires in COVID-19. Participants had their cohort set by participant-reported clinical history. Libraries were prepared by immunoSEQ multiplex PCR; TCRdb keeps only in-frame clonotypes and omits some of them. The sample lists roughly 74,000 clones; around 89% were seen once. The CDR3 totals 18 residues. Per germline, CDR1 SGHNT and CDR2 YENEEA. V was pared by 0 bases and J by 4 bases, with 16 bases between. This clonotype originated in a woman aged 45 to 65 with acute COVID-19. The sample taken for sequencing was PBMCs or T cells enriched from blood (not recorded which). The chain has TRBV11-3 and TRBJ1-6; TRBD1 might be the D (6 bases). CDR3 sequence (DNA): TGTGCCAGCAGCTTAGATCAGTGGCGTAGGGGGTATAATTCACCCCTCCACTTT. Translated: CASSLDQWRRGYNSPLHF.